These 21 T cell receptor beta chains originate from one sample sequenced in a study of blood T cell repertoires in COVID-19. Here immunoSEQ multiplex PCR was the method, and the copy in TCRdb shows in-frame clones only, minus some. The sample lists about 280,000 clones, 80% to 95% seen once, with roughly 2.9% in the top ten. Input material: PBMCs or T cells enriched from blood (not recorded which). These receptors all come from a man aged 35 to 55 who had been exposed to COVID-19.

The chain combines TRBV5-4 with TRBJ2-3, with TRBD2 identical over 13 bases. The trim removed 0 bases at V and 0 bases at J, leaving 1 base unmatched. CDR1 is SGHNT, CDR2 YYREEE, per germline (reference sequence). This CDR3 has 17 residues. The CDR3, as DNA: TGTGCCAGCAGCTTGGGACTAGCGGGAGGTAGCACAGATACGCAGTATTTT. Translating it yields CASSLGLAGGSTDTQYF.

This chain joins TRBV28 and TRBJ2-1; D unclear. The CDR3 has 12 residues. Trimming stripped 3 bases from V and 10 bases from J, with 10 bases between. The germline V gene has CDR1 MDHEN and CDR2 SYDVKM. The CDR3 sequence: CASSFVLAEQFF. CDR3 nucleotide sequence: TGTGCCAGCAGTTTTGTTCTGGCAGAGCAGTTCTTC.

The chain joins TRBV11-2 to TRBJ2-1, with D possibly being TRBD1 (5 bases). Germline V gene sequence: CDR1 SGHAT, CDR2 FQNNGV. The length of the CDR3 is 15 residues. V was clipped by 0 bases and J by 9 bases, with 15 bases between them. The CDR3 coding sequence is TGTGCCAGCAGCTTAGAGGTGGTCTATGACAGTGAGCAGTTCTTC. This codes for CASSLEVVYDSEQFF. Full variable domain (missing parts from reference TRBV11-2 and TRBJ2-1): EAGVAQSPRYKIIEKRQSVAFWCNPISGHATLYWYQQILGQGPKLLIQFQNNGVVDDSQLPKDRFSAERLKGVDSTLKIQPAKLEDSAVYLCASSLEVVYDSEQFFGPGTRLTVL.

CDR3 sequence: CASSLGKRGQAQHF. The CDR3 DNA is TGTGCCAGCAGTTTAGGGAAGAGGGGGCAGGCCCAGCATTTT. V usage is TRBV28 and J usage is TRBJ1-5, with 7 bases identical to TRBD1. The germline V gene encodes CDR1 MDHEN and CDR2 SYDVKM. Trimming removed 2 bases from V and 11 bases from J; junction bases left unmatched: 9. The CDR3 extends over 14 amino acids.

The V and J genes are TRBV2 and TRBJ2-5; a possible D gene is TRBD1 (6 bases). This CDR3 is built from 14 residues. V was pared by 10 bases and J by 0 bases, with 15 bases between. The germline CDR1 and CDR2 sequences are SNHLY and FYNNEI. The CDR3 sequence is CATRPDRNQETQYF. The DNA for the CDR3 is TGTGCCACGCGACCTGACAGGAACCAAGAGACCCAGTACTTC.

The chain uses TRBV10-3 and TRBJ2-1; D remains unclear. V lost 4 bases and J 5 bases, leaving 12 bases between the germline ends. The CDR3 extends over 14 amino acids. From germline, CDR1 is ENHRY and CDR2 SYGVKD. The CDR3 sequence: CAISVLGIHNEQFF. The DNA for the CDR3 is TGTGCCATCAGTGTTCTCGGTATCCACAATGAGCAGTTCTTC.

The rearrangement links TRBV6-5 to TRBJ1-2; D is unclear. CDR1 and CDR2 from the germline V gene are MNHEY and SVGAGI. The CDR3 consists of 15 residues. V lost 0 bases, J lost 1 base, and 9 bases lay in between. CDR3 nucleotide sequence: TGTGCCAGCAGTTACTCGGCAGGCGATAACTATGGCTACACCTTC. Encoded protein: CASSYSAGDNYGYTF.

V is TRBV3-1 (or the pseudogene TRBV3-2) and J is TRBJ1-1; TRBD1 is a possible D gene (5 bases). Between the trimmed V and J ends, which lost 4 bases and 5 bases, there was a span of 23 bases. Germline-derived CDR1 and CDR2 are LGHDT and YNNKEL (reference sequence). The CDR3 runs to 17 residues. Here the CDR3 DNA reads TGTGCCAGCAGCCGTCCCGGGACTGGTGGAGGGTTTACTGAAGCTTTCTTT. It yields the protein CASSRPGTGGGFTEAFF.

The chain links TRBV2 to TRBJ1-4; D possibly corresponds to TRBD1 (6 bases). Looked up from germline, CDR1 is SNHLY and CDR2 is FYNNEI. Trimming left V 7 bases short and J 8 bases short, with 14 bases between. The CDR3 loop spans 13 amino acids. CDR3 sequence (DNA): TGTGCCAGCAACAGGGCAGGGGAAGAAAAACTGTTTTTT. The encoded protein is CASNRAGEEKLFF.

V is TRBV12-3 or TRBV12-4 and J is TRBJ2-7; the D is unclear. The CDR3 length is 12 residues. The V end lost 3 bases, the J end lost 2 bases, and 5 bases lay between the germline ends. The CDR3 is CASSFYAYEQYF. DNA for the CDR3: TGTGCCAGCAGTTTCTACGCCTACGAGCAGTACTTC.

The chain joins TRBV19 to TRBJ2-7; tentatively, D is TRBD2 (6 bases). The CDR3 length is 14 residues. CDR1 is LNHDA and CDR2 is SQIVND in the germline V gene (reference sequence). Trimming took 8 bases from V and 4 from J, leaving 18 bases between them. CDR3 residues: CASRDSLNDYEQYF. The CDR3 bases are TGTGCCAGTCGGGACTCCCTAAATGATTACGAGCAGTACTTC.

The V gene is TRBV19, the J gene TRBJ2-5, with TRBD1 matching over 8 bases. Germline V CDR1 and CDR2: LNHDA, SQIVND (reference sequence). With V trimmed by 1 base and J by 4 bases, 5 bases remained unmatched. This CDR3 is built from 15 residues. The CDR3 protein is CASSIGQGARETQYF. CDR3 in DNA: TGTGCCAGTAGTATAGGTCAGGGGGCGCGAGAGACCCAGTACTTC.

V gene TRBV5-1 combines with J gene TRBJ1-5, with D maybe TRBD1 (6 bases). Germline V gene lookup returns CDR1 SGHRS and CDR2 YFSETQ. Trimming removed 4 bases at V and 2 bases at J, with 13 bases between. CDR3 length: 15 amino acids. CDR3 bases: TGCGCCAGCAGCCCAGGTCCAGGGGGCAATCAGCCCCAGCATTTT. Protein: CASSPGPGGNQPQHF.

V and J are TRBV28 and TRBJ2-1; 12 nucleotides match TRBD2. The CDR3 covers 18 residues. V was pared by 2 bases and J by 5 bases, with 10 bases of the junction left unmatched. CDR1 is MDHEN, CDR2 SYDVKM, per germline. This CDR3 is CASSLIVGLAGNNNEQFF. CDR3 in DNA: TGTGCCAGCAGTTTAATCGTTGGACTAGCGGGAAATAACAATGAGCAGTTCTTC.

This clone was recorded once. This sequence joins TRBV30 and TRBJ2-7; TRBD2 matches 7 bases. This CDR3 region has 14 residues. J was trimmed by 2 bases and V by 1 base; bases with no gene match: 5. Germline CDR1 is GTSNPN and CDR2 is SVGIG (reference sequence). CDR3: CAWSGPSGAYEQYF. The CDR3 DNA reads TGTGCCTGGAGTGGGCCTAGCGGAGCCTACGAGCAGTACTTC.

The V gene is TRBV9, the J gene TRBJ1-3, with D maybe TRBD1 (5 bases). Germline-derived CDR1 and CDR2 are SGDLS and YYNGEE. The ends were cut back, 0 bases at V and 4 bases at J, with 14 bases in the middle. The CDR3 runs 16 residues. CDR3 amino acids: CASSVESGVVGNTIYF. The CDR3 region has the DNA TGTGCCAGCAGCGTAGAATCGGGGGTGGTCGGAAACACCATATATTTT.

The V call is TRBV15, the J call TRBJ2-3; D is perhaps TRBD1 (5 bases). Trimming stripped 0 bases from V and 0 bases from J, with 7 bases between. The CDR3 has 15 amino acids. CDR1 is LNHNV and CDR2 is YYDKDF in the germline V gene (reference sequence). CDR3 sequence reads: CATSRDHRSTDTQYF. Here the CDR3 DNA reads TGTGCCACCAGCAGAGACCACAGGAGCACAGATACGCAGTATTTT.

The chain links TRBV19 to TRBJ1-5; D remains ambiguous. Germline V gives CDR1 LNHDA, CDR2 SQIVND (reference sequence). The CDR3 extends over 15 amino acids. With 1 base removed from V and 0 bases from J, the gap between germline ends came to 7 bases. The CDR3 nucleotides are TGTGCCAGTAGTATAGCCAGTTTTAGCAATCAGCCCCAGCATTTT. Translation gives CASSIASFSNQPQHF.

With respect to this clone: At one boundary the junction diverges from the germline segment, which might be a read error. CDR3 loop: CASCDRATDQPQHF. DNA for the CDR3: TGTGCCAGCTGTGACAGGGCCACCGATCAGCCCCAGCATTTT. V usage is TRBV2 and J usage is TRBJ1-5, with TRBD1 matching over 7 bases. In germline, CDR1 is SNHLY, CDR2 FYNNEI. The CDR3 is 14 amino acids.

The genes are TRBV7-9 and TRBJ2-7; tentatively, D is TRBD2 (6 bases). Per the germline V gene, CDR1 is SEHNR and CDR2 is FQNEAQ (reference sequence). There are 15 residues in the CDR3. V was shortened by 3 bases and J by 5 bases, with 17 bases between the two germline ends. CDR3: CASSFIGRGGDEQYF. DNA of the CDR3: TGTGCCAGCAGCTTCATCGGAAGGGGAGGTGACGAGCAGTACTTC.

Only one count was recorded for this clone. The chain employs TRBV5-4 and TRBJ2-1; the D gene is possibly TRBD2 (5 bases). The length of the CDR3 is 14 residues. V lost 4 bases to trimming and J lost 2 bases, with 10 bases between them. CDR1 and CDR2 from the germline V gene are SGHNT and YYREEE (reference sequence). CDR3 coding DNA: TGTGCCAGCAGCCTCGCCGGGGCCTACAATGAGCAGTTCTTC. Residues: CASSLAGAYNEQFF.